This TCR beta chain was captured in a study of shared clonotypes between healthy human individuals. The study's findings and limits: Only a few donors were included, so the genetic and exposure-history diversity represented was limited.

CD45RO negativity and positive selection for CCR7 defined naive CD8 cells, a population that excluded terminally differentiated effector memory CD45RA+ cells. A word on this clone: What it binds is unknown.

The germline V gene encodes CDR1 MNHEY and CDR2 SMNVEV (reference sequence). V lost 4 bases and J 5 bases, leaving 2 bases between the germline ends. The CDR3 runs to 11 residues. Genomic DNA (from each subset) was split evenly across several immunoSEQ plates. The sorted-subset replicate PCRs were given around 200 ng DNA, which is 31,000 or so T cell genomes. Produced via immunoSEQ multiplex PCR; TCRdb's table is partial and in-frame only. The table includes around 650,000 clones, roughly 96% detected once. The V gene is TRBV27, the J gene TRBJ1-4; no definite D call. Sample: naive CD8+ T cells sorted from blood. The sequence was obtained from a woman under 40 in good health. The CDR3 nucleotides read TGTGCCAGCAGTTCCAATGAAAAACTGTTTTTT. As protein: CASSSNEKLFF.